The present T cell receptor beta chain was sequenced within a study of glioma-infiltrating T cells. Amplification of TCR alpha and beta CDR3 regions from RNA used iRepertoire nested multiplex PCR. For one-step reverse transcription and amplification, about 85-400 ng of tissue mRNA or PBMC total RNA was used. TCRdb called the multiplex PCR reads again in MiXCR, with one record for every CDR3 protein. This sample has about 130,000 distinct CDR3 sequences, with around 23% found just once. The germline gives CDR1 DFQATT, CDR2 SNEGSKA (reference sequence). CDR3 length: 15 residues. V gave up 6 bases and J gave up 0 bases; unmatched junction bases: 8. This clonotype was detected a few times.

Sequenced: glioma tissue, nonneoplastic brain tissue, or PBMCs (not recorded which). This receptor was identified in a human donor with low-grade glioma or glioblastoma, undergoing nonglioma brain surgery, or in good health (not recorded which). V gene TRBV20-1 combines with J gene TRBJ1-5; 7 bases align to TRBD1. CDR3 sequence (DNA): TGCAGTGCGGTTCCAGGGGGTTTTAGCAATCAGCCCCAGCATTTT. Its protein product is CSAVPGGFSNQPQHF.